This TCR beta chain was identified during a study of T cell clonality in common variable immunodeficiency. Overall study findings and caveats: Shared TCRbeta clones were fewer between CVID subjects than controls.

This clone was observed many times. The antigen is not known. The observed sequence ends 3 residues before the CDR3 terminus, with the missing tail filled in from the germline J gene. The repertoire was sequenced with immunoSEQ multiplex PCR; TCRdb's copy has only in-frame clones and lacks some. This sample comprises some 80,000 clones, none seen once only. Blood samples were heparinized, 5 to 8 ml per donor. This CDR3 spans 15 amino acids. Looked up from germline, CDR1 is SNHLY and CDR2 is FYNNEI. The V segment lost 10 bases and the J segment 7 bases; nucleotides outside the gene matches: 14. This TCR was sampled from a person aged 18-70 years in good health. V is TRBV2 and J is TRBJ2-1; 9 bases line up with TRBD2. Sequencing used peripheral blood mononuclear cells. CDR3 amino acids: CATTTSSSGVNEQFF. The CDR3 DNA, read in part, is TGTGCCACCACGACCTCCTCTAGCGGGGTAAATGAG.